The clone carrying this T cell receptor beta chain was detected only a few times. The data derive from a study of T-cell reconstitution after alpha-beta-depleted transplantation in children. The library targeted TCRbeta and was prepared with unique molecular identifiers. TCRdb called the PCR reads again in MiXCR, with one record for every CDR3 protein. The sample lists hundreds of thousands of distinct CDR3 sequences, about 18% occurring once. V dropped 5 bases and J dropped 3; count of bases not matched to a gene: 5. The CDR3 has 14 residues. This receptor was taken from a human donor who donated a stem cell graft to a child with acute lymphoblastic leukemia. This sequence joins TRBV12-3 or TRBV12-4 and TRBJ2-3; 7 bases are shared with TRBD1. The sequences come from PBMCs from the stem cell graft donor, collected from the stem cell graft. As DNA, the CDR3 is TGTGCCAGCAGTCGACAGGGTGGAACAGATACGCAGTATTTT. Translation: CASSRQGGTDTQYF.